These 5 T cell receptor beta chains were sequenced from one sample in a study of control samples from healthy donors and cancer patients. Measured with immunoSEQ multiplex PCR; TCRdb has only the in-frame clones, and not every one. The sample carries 96,000 or so clones, 93% recorded once. Sequenced: blood. The receptor source for this set is a man aged 18 to 29 in good health.

The rearrangement links TRBV19 to TRBJ2-1; TRBD1 is a possible D gene (6 bases). The CDR3 has 13 amino acids. Trimming left V 3 bases short and J 5 bases short, with 8 bases between. Germline V gives CDR1 LNHDA, CDR2 SQIVND (reference sequence). CDR3 residues: CASSIGTHNEQFF. DNA for the CDR3: TGTGCCAGTAGTATTGGGACACACAATGAGCAGTTCTTC.

This chain joins TRBV4-1 and TRBJ2-1; no clear D. The CDR3 consists of 13 residues. V lost 0 bases and J lost 7, with 7 bases in between. In germline, CDR1 is MGHRA, CDR2 YSYEKL. The CDR3 region is CASSQDPVNEQFF. CDR3 in DNA: TGCGCCAGCAGCCAAGATCCTGTTAATGAGCAGTTCTTC.

CDR3 amino acids: CAWSSGIYEQYF. The CDR3 nucleotides read TGTGCCTGGAGTAGCGGGATCTACGAGCAGTACTTC. The chain uses TRBV30 and TRBJ2-7; 7 bases map to TRBD2. The CDR3 contains 12 residues. CDR1 and CDR2 (germline): GTSNPN, SVGIG (reference sequence). V trimming: 2 bases; J trimming: 3 bases; junction bases outside the gene matches: 1.

The chain's CDR3 is CAWSVGAGNQPQHF. The CDR3 coding sequence is TGTGCCTGGAGTGTAGGGGCGGGCAATCAGCCCCAGCATTTT. The J gene is TRBJ1-5, the V gene TRBV30; possible D gene TRBD1, 5 bases. The CDR3 loop spans 14 amino acids. The V and J ends lost 0 bases and 2 bases respectively, with 8 bases between them. The germline gives CDR1 GTSNPN, CDR2 SVGIG (reference sequence).

This clone was counted only a few times. This rearrangement joins TRBV27 to TRBJ2-7; D is undetermined. The CDR3 covers 13 residues. The V end was cut by 6 bases, the J end by 4 bases, with 13 bases between. Germline V gives CDR1 MNHEY, CDR2 SMNVEV (reference sequence). The CDR3 loop is CASSSRAGYEQYF. CDR3 coding DNA: TGTGCCAGCAGCTCCAGAGCTGGTTACGAGCAGTACTTC.